This is a list of T cell receptor beta chains from one sample in a study of cytomegalovirus exposure and HLA in healthy donors. The repertoire was sequenced with immunoSEQ multiplex PCR; TCRdb's copy has only in-frame clones and lacks some. The table lists tens of thousands of clones. The specimen was PBMCs. The source is a woman in her 30s in good health and CMV-seronegative. Each CDR3 is given with its conserved first and last residue. D genes are given only for firm matches.

TRBJ2-7 | TRBV5-4 | . | 14 | CASSADSGSYEQYF | TGTGCCAGCAGCGCGGACAGTGGGTCCTACGAGCAGTACTTC
TRBJ2-7 | TRBV28 | . | 14 | CASSFLGDTYEQYF | TGTGCCAGCAGTTTCCTGGGGGACACCTACGAGCAGTACTTC
TRBJ2-1 | TRBV7-3 | . | 13 | CASSPPSHNEQFF | TGTGCCAGCAGCCCCCCTAGTCACAATGAGCAGTTCTTC
TRBJ2-7 | TRBV18 | TRBD1 | 14 | CASSPSTGLSEQYF | TGTGCCAGCTCACCATCGACAGGGCTGAGCGAGCAGTACTTC
TRBJ2-7 | TRBV9 | . | 16 | CASSGRWASGAYEQYF | TGTGCCAGCAGCGGTAGGTGGGCCTCAGGGGCCTACGAGCAGTACTTC
TRBJ1-2 | TRBV9 | . | 15 | CASSVEYSPNYGYTF | TGTGCCAGCAGCGTAGAGTACAGCCCTAACTATGGCTACACCTTC
TRBJ2-1 | TRBV4-1 | . | 15 | CASSQESGSGNEQFF | TGCGCCAGCAGCCAAGAGTCCGGGAGTGGAAATGAGCAGTTCTTC
TRBJ1-1 | TRBV4-1 | . | 18 | CASSQDVGRVNGNTEAFF | TGCGCCAGCAGCCAAGATGTAGGCAGGGTTAATGGGAACACTGAAGCTTTCTTT
TRBJ2-7 | TRBV30 | TRBD1 | 14 | CAWSVTGIPYEQYF | TGTGCCTGGAGTGTGACAGGGATACCCTACGAGCAGTACTTC
TRBJ2-3 | TRBV4-1 | . | 16 | CASSQDGTGRGNTQYF | TGCGCCAGCAGCCAAGATGGTACGGGGAGGGGGAATACGCAGTATTTT
TRBJ2-3 | TRBV28 | TRBD1 | 15 | CASSYKPEGAGTQYF | TGTGCCAGCAGCTATAAACCCGAGGGGGCGGGTACGCAGTATTTT
TRBJ2-3 | TRBV29-1 | . | 11 | CSVEDADKQYF | TGCAGCGTTGAAGACGCAGATAAGCAGTATTTT
TRBJ1-4 | TRBV5-6 | TRBD1 | 16 | CASSSGQGRANEKLFF | TGTGCCAGCAGCTCTGGACAGGGCCGAGCTAATGAAAAACTGTTTTTT